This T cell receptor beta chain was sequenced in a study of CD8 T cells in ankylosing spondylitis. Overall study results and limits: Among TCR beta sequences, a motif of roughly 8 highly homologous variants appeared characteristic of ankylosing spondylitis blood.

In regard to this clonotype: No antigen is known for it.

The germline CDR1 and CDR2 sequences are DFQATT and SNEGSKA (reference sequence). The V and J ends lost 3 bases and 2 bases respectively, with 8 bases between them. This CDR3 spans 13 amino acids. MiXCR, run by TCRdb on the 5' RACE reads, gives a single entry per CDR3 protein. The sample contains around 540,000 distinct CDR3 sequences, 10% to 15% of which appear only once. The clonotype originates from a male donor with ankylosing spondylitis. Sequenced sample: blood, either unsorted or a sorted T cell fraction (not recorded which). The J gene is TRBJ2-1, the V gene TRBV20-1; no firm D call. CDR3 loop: CSASPDPYNEQFF. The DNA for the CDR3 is TGCAGTGCTAGCCCAGACCCCTACAATGAGCAGTTCTTC.